This is a list of T cell receptor beta chains from one sample in a study of blood T cells in healthy people across ages. TCRdb itself ran the 5' RACE reads through MiXCR, one entry per CDR3 protein. The profile shows around 1,500,000 distinct CDR3 sequences, 28% of them singletons. The sample consisted of blood. These receptor sequences come from a woman aged 25 to 39 in good health. Both conserved end residues are part of each CDR3. A D gene is named only where the DNA matches it firmly. Only part of the rows carry a size: once, few, many, or a class if the clone is expanded.

13,TRBJ2-5,TRBD2,few,TRBV20-1,CSAKRGGEETQYF,TGCAGTGCTAAACGGGGAGGGGAAGAGACCCAGTACTTC
11,TRBJ1-2,NA,few,TRBV20-1,CSAGVAAGYTF,TGCAGTGCCGGAGTAGCGGCTGGCTACACCTTC
15,TRBJ1-2,TRBD1,few,TRBV25-1,CASSELPGTGDGYTF,TGTGCCAGCAGTGAACTTCCAGGGACAGGGGATGGCTACACCTTC
15,TRBJ2-1,NA,NA,TRBV7-2,CASSLEGTTTREQFF,TGTGCCAGCAGCTTAGAGGGGACCACAACAAGGGAGCAGTTCTTC
15,TRBJ2-1,NA,few,TRBV12-3/TRBV12-4,CASTQRASPYNEQFF,TGTGCCAGCACCCAGCGAGCTAGCCCCTACAATGAGCAGTTCTTC
18,TRBJ2-5,TRBD2,few,TRBV5-6,CASSLIPTSGGAQETQYF,TGTGCCAGCAGCTTGATCCCGACTAGCGGGGGGGCCCAAGAGACCCAGTACTTC
15,TRBJ2-7,NA,NA,TRBV12-3/TRBV12-4,CASTLGTSWIDEQYF,TGTGCCAGCACCCTGGGGACGAGTTGGATTGACGAGCAGTACTTC
15,TRBJ1-5,NA,few,TRBV5-5,CASSLAQSWGQPQHF,TGTGCCAGCAGCTTGGCGCAGAGTTGGGGGCAGCCCCAGCATTTT
14,TRBJ2-7,TRBD1,few,TRBV5-1,CASSGPGQVNEQYF,TGCGCCAGCAGCGGCCCGGGACAGGTCAACGAGCAGTACTTC
14,TRBJ2-7,TRBD1,NA,TRBV7-2,CASSSRDRRGTRYF,TGTGCCAGCAGCTCAAGGGACAGGCGAGGGACCCGGTACTTC
12,TRBJ2-4,NA,NA,TRBV28,CASSLRSNIQYF,TGTGCCAGCAGCCTTCGTTCAAACATTCAGTACTTC
13,TRBJ1-2,NA,NA,TRBV18,CASSPPVWSGYTF,TGTGCCAGCTCACCACCCGTATGGAGTGGCTACACCTTC
20,TRBJ2-3,TRBD2,NA,TRBV5-1,CASSSGTSYRVLQFTDTQYF,TGCGCCAGCAGTTCCGGGACTAGTTATAGAGTCCTCCAATTCACAGATACGCAGTATTTT
13,TRBJ1-6,NA,NA,TRBV20-1,CSARQDSNSPLHF,TGCAGTGCTAGGCAGGACAGTAATTCACCCCTCCACTTT
16,TRBJ2-5,TRBD1,once,TRBV12-3/TRBV12-4,CASSSRRTGSQETQYF,TGTGCCAGCAGTTCCAGGCGGACAGGGAGCCAAGAGACCCAGTACTTC
15,TRBJ2-3,NA,NA,TRBV20-1,CSARDSSKGTDTQYF,TGCAGTGCTAGAGATTCTTCGAAGGGGACAGATACGCAGTATTTT
15,TRBJ2-7,TRBD1,NA,TRBV11-3,CASSAGTGENYEQYF,TGTGCCAGCAGCGCCGGGACAGGGGAAAACTACGAGCAGTACTTC
19,TRBJ2-7,TRBD2,few,TRBV6-2/TRBV6-3,CASSYPLLGGGRASDEQYF,TGTGCCAGCAGTTACCCCTTACTTGGAGGCGGGAGAGCCAGTGACGAGCAGTACTTC
17,TRBJ2-1,NA,NA,TRBV6-2/TRBV6-3,CASSSAQVGGSYNEQFF,TGTGCCAGCAGTTCGGCACAGGTAGGGGGGTCCTACAATGAGCAGTTCTTC
16,TRBJ2-4,TRBD2,NA,TRBV5-1,CASSLASGRDYNEQYF,TGCGCCAGCAGCTTGGCTAGCGGGAGGGATTACAATGAGCAGTACTTC
15,TRBJ2-5,TRBD1,few,TRBV4-1,CASSQDRVPQETQYF,TGCGCCAGCAGCCAGGACAGGGTCCCTCAAGAGACCCAGTACTTC
13,TRBJ2-1,TRBD1,NA,TRBV6-2/TRBV6-3,CASSNQGETEQFF,TGTGCCAGCAGTAATCAGGGGGAGACTGAGCAGTTCTTC
15,TRBJ2-1,NA,NA,TRBV3-1,CASTPAAGARNEQFF,TGTGCCAGCACCCCGGCGGCGGGGGCTCGGAATGAGCAGTTCTTC
16,TRBJ1-1,TRBD1,few,TRBV3-1,CASSPLGGTGNTEAFF,TGTGCCAGCAGCCCCCTAGGAGGGACAGGGAACACTGAAGCTTTCTTT
13,TRBJ2-4,NA,many,TRBV12-3/TRBV12-4,CASSSTGRGIQYF,TGTGCCAGCAGCTCAACAGGGAGGGGCATTCAGTACTTC